This passage covers 5 T cell receptor beta chains from one sample sequenced in a study of T cell responses to AZD1222 COVID-19 vaccine. Assay used: immunoSEQ multiplex PCR; TCRdb lists only in-frame clones, some missing. The data contain roughly 91,000 clones, roughly 85% of them singletons. This specimen was peripheral blood, taken on day 0 of AZD1222 vaccination. These receptors were collected from an adult in good health.

In its sample, this clone was seen a few times. The CDR3 sequence is CASSSGRRNEKLFF. The CDR3 region has the DNA TGCGCCAGCAGCTCGGGACGGAGGAATGAAAAACTGTTTTTT. The gene calls are TRBV5-1 and TRBJ1-4; TRBD1 might be the D (5 bases). The ends were cut back, 3 bases at V and 5 bases at J, with 11 bases in the middle. The germline gives CDR1 SGHRS, CDR2 YFSETQ. The CDR3 covers 14 residues.

This clone was seen just once. The chain links TRBV12-3 or TRBV12-4 to TRBJ1-3, with a possible D match to TRBD1 (6 bases). The ends were cut back, 5 bases at V and 4 bases at J, with 9 bases in the middle. The length of the CDR3 is 13 residues. The CDR3 bases are TGTGCCAGCAGTGACGGACAGGGAAACACCATATATTTT. Protein sequence: CASSDGQGNTIYF.

The chain uses TRBV6-6 and TRBJ2-3; no clear D gene. Trimming pared 0 bases from V and 4 bases from J, leaving 8 bases between. Germline CDR1 MNHNY, CDR2 SVGAGI (reference sequence). CDR3 length: 14 amino acids. As DNA, the CDR3 is TGTGCCAGCAGTTACTCGGCGGTCGCAGATACGCAGTATTTT. Translating it yields CASSYSAVADTQYF.

CDR3 nucleotides: TGTGCCTGGAGTGTACCCAGAACCCTAGCGGGGAAAAATGAGCAGTTCTTC. It specifies CAWSVPRTLAGKNEQFF. J is TRBJ2-1 and V is TRBV30, with 9 nucleotides matching TRBD2. Germline V CDR1 and CDR2: GTSNPN, SVGIG (reference sequence). The ends lost 0 bases at V and 7 bases at J; junction bases unmatched: 13. The CDR3 is 17 amino acids.

This chain uses TRBV6-5 with TRBJ2-3, with D perhaps assigned TRBD1 or TRBD2 (5 bases each). The CDR3 covers 14 residues. V was clipped by 11 bases and J by 4 bases, with 19 bases between them. Germline CDR1 and CDR2: MNHEY and SVGAGI. In nucleotides, the CDR3 is TGTGCCGGATCACTAACAGGAGGACCAGATACGCAGTATTTT. It is translated as CAGSLTGGPDTQYF.